The 12 T cell receptor beta chains reported below all come from one sample, sequenced in a study of CD8+ T cells in alopecia areata. Treatment given: oral pan-JAK inhibitor, 5-10 mg twice daily. The authors extracted RNA and reverse transcribed it into cDNA as the sequencing template. Clones were sequenced by immunoSEQ multiplex PCR, and TCRdb holds only the in-frame ones, with some missing. The data contain approximately 170,000 clones, 45% to 65% of them singletons. Sample: CD4+ T cells sorted from blood, taken at week 4, from a patient treated with tofacitinib. These receptors were taken from a human donor with alopecia areata.

The gene calls are TRBV30 and TRBJ2-5, with D tentatively TRBD1 (7 bases). Germline V gene lookup returns CDR1 GTSNPN and CDR2 SVGIG (reference sequence). The CDR3 is 13 amino acids. Deletions cut 5 bases from V and 2 bases from J, with 12 bases between. CDR3 bases: TGTGCCTGGGCGGGACAGCCTCAAGAGACCCAGTACTTC. It is translated as CAWAGQPQETQYF.

The chain recombines TRBV4-2 with TRBJ2-7; D gene ambiguous. Germline CDR1 and CDR2: LGHNA and YNFKEQ. The CDR3 consists of 12 residues. The V end was cut by 0 bases, the J end by 4 bases, with 4 bases between. CDR3 sequence: CASSQEPYEQYF. The CDR3 DNA reads TGTGCCAGCAGCCAAGAACCATACGAGCAGTACTTC.

This clone was observed once. V is TRBV7-9 and J is TRBJ2-7; tentatively, D is TRBD2 (6 bases). This CDR3 spans 16 amino acids. Germline assignment: CDR1 SEHNR and CDR2 FQNEAQ (reference sequence). Trimming pared 4 bases from V and 0 bases from J, leaving 16 bases between. The CDR3 DNA reads as TGTGCCAGCAGCTCTTCAACACTAGCAAACTCCTACGAGCAGTACTTC. It encodes CASSSSTLANSYEQYF.

This clone turned up a few times. This chain joins TRBV29-1 and TRBJ2-1; D is undetermined. CDR1 SQVTM and CDR2 ANQGSEA come from the germline V gene. This CDR3 has 12 amino acids. Trimming cost V 5 bases and J 10 bases, with 15 bases left between them. The DNA for the CDR3 is TGCAGCGTTAAGGCTGGGTCTATGGAGCAGTTCTTC. Amino acids: CSVKAGSMEQFF.

The gene calls are TRBV7-2 and TRBJ2-3; possibly TRBD1 for D (5 bases). V was pared by 2 bases and J by 5 bases, with 8 bases between. The germline CDR1 and CDR2 sequences are SGHTA and FQGNSA. This CDR3 region has 13 residues. As DNA, the CDR3 is TGTGCCAGCAGCTTAAAAGGGGAAGATACGCAGTATTTT. As protein: CASSLKGEDTQYF.

The V gene is TRBV29-1, the J gene TRBJ2-5; D might be TRBD1 (6 bases). This CDR3 has 15 amino acids. CDR1 SQVTM and CDR2 ANQGSEA come from the germline V gene. V was pared by 7 bases and J by 0 bases, with 18 bases between. The CDR3 DNA is TGCAGCGAGACTCAGGGGTCCCATCACCAAGAGACCCAGTACTTC. This encodes CSETQGSHHQETQYF.

V and J are TRBV7-2 and TRBJ2-3, with 14 bases matching TRBD2. This CDR3 contains 15 residues. J gave up 5 bases and V 4 bases, and 2 bases lay outside the gene matches. CDR1 is SGHTA and CDR2 is FQGNSA in the germline V gene. CDR3 in amino acids: CASSSGLAGGDTQYF. CDR3 bases: TGTGCCAGCAGCTCCGGACTAGCGGGAGGAGATACGCAGTATTTT.

V usage is TRBV15 and J usage is TRBJ2-5; no firm D call. The CDR3 covers 13 residues. V lost 0 bases and J 4 bases, leaving 6 bases between the germline ends. Germline CDR1 reads LNHNV; CDR2 reads YYDKDF (reference sequence). The CDR3 reads CATSRDFGETQYF. CDR3 DNA sequence: TGTGCCACCAGCAGAGATTTCGGAGAGACCCAGTACTTC.

The J gene is TRBJ2-5, the V gene TRBV5-1, with D uncertain. The CDR3 has 12 amino acids. Trimming cost V 0 bases and J 5 bases, with 5 bases left between them. CDR1 and CDR2 (germline): SGHRS, YFSETQ. CDR3 sequence: CASSLDGETQYF. The CDR3 bases are TGCGCCAGCAGCTTGGACGGGGAGACCCAGTACTTC.

This chain joins TRBV30 and TRBJ1-1; D unresolved. Trimming shortened V by 0 bases and J by 3 bases, and 8 bases separated the two germline ends. CDR3 length equals 13 residues. Looked up from germline, CDR1 is GTSNPN and CDR2 is SVGIG (reference sequence). CDR3 residues: CAWSVGGDTEAFF. CDR3 nucleotide sequence: TGTGCCTGGAGTGTTGGTGGGGACACTGAAGCTTTCTTT.

CDR3 nucleotide sequence: TGCAGCCCCTACGACTTCTCCTACAATGAGCAGTTCTTC. Protein product: CSPYDFSYNEQFF. The rearrangement links TRBV29-1 to TRBJ2-1; D is ambiguous. Per germline, CDR1 SQVTM and CDR2 ANQGSEA. The V and J ends lost 8 bases and 0 bases respectively, with 11 bases between them. The CDR3 covers 13 residues.

This clone was counted only a few times. The chain carries TRBV25-1 and TRBJ2-5; D uncertain. CDR3 length: 12 amino acids. Germline values: CDR1 MGHDK, CDR2 SYGVNS. V was shortened by 2 bases and J by 7 bases, with 8 bases between the two germline ends. CDR3 DNA sequence: TGTGCCAGCAGTGAACCTCTAGGGACCCAGTACTTC. Amino acids: CASSEPLGTQYF.